This note documents a single T cell receptor beta chain sequence. The same CDR3 is also encoded by other DNA sequences in this sample. These data come from a study of blood T cell repertoires in COVID-19. Study in general: In each case, the material was cDNA or gDNA derived from T cells, B-cell-depleted T cells, or PBMCs.

Assay: immunoSEQ multiplex PCR; the TCRdb copy retains only in-frame clones and omits some. The sample carries roughly 220,000 clones, approximately 80% recorded once. This clonotype originated in a man younger than 40 with acute COVID-19. Sequenced sample: PBMCs or T cells enriched from blood (not recorded which).

CDR3 residues: CASSIGTGSEKLFF. In DNA, the CDR3 is TGTGCCAGTAGTATCGGGACAGGGAGTGAAAAACTGTTTTTT. V and J are TRBV19 and TRBJ1-4, with 9 bases aligning to TRBD1. The CDR3 covers 14 residues. The germline V gene has CDR1 LNHDA and CDR2 SQIVND (reference sequence). Trimming at V came to 3 bases and at J to 7 bases, leaving 3 bases not matched to a gene.